This TCR beta chain stems from a study of neoadjuvant anti-PD-1 for oral cavity cancer. The time point here: after neoadjuvant nivolumab, at surgical resection. Profiling relied on immunoSEQ multiplex PCR, and the TCRdb table lists in-frame clones only, not all of them. The sample has about 13,000 clones; roughly 70% are singletons. The CDR3 consists of 15 residues. Germline V gene sequence: CDR1 PRHDT, CDR2 FYEKMQ (reference sequence). V lost 3 bases to trimming and J lost 6 bases; unmatched junction nucleotides: 7. The TCR sequence derives from a person aged 40 to 85 with oral cavity squamous cell carcinoma. Material: PBMCs, obtained after nivolumab (anti-PD-1) treatment. The chain is built from TRBV13 and TRBJ1-4; 7 nucleotides align to TRBD1. The CDR3 DNA sequence: TGTGCCAGCAGCTTGGTGGGCAGGGGGGATGAAAAACTGTTTTTT. As protein: CASSLVGRGDEKLFF.